The 22 T cell receptor beta chains below come from one sample, sequenced in a study of blood T cell repertoires in COVID-19 (dated by TCRdb to the early 2020s). The library was built by means of the immunoSEQ multiplex PCR assay. TCRdb carries this immuneACCESS record with in-frame sequences only. Its versions omit some clonotypes, under half of them owing to an unresolved V gene in the studies checked, with the rest unexplained. In all, the sample holds under 150,000 clones, and roughly 88% of those were seen once. The ten biggest clones cover less than 8.5% of the sample. Specimen: peripheral blood. The receptor set was obtained from a woman in her 70s who had recovered from COVID-19.

This clone was seen only once. The chain combines TRBV7-9 with TRBJ1-3; D uncertain. Trimming removed 3 bases at V and 1 base at J, with 7 bases between. The germline V gene encodes CDR1 SEHNR and CDR2 FQNEAQ (reference sequence). The CDR3 is 14 amino acids. The CDR3 region has the DNA TGTGCCAGCAGCTTTGAGAGATCTGGAAACACCATATATTTT. This codes for CASSFERSGNTIYF.

The gene calls are TRBV7-2 and TRBJ2-1; weak D call: TRBD1 (5 bases). The germline V and J ends were trimmed by 5 bases and 5 bases, with 13 bases remaining between them. CDR3 size: 14 residues. CDR1 is SGHTA, CDR2 FQGNSA, per germline. The CDR3 loop reads CASSQGRANNEQFF. The CDR3 DNA follows: TGTGCCAGCAGCCAAGGCAGGGCTAACAATGAGCAGTTCTTC.

The chain recombines TRBV28 with TRBJ1-6; D uncertain. Germline V gene lookup returns CDR1 MDHEN and CDR2 SYDVKM. V lost 5 bases, J lost 7 bases, and 9 bases lay in between. The CDR3 spans 13 residues. The CDR3 region is CASSPVFNSPLHF. The CDR3 bases are TGTGCCAGCAGTCCAGTCTTCAATTCACCCCTCCACTTT.

The rearrangement links TRBV9 to TRBJ1-3; tentatively, D is TRBD1 (6 bases). Trimming shortened V by 8 bases and J by 0 bases, and 9 bases separated the two germline ends. Looked up from germline, CDR1 is SGDLS and CDR2 is YYNGEE. The CDR3 is 13 residues long. The CDR3 spells CASGTHSGNTIYF. The CDR3 coding sequence is TGTGCCAGTGGGACACACTCTGGAAACACCATATATTTT.

J is TRBJ2-3 and V is TRBV28, with 9 bases identical to TRBD2. Germline V gives CDR1 MDHEN, CDR2 SYDVKM. V was clipped by 7 bases and J by 5 bases; unmatched bases: 10. There are 15 residues in the CDR3. CDR3 nucleotides: TGTGCCAGCAAGGGTGCGGGAGGGTCCGGAGATACGCAGTATTTT. Its translation: CASKGAGGSGDTQYF.

The chain joins TRBV5-6 to TRBJ2-5, with D perhaps TRBD1 (5 bases). V lost 2 bases to trimming and J lost 3 bases, with 8 bases between them. The CDR3 totals 13 residues. The germline gives CDR1 SGHDT, CDR2 YYEEEE. CDR3 bases: TGTGCCAGCAGCTTTGACAGCGAAGAGACCCAGTACTTC. Translation gives CASSFDSEETQYF.

The chain has TRBV6-2 or TRBV6-3 and TRBJ2-5; TRBD2 matches at 10 bases. This CDR3 has 14 amino acids. With V trimmed by 6 bases and J by 6 bases, 7 bases remained unmatched. Germline CDR1 is MNHEY and CDR2 is SVGEGT. The CDR3 reads CASRPSGGMKTQYF. CDR3 coding DNA: TGTGCCAGCAGACCTAGCGGGGGTATGAAGACCCAGTACTTC.

The CDR3 bases are TGTGCCAGCAGTTACGGGGGGGTGGAGACCCAGTACTTC. This gives the protein CASSYGGVETQYF. The chain combines TRBV6-5 with TRBJ2-5, with TRBD2 matching over 7 bases. The length of the CDR3 is 13 residues. V gave up 2 bases and J gave up 5 bases; unmatched junction bases: 2. CDR1 MNHEY and CDR2 SVGAGI come from the germline V gene.

This clone has a single count. This rearrangement joins TRBV11-2 to TRBJ2-7; perhaps TRBD2 as D (6 bases). The CDR3 loop spans 14 amino acids. CDR1 is SGHAT, CDR2 FQNNGV, per germline. Trimming stripped 2 bases from V and 4 bases from J, with 12 bases between. CDR3 amino acids: CASSLSGRPYEQYF. CDR3 sequence (DNA): TGTGCCAGCAGCTTAAGTGGGAGGCCGTACGAGCAGTACTTC.

V is TRBV2 and J is TRBJ2-7; 7 bases fit TRBD1. The CDR3 extends over 12 amino acids. CDR1 and CDR2 from the germline V gene are SNHLY and FYNNEI. The J segment lost 3 bases and the V segment lost 6 bases, leaving 2 bases of the junction unmatched. CDR3 sequence: CASSRQGYEQYF. The CDR3 DNA reads TGTGCCAGCAGCCGACAGGGCTACGAGCAGTACTTC.

The CDR3 nucleotides are TGCGCCAGCAGCCGCCGGGACAGGGACCACAATGAGCAGTTCTTC. The encoded protein is CASSRRDRDHNEQFF. The chain recombines TRBV4-3 with TRBJ2-1; TRBD1 matches at 9 bases. The CDR3 is 15 amino acids. V lost 4 bases and J lost 5; bases outside the gene matches: 6. Germline assignment: CDR1 LGHNA and CDR2 YSLEER.

The chain uses TRBV28 and TRBJ1-4; 9 nucleotides match TRBD1. This CDR3 comprises 14 residues. CDR1 and CDR2 (germline): MDHEN, SYDVKM. Trimming at V came to 5 bases and at J to 8 bases, leaving 6 bases not matched to a gene. This CDR3 reads CASSVQGAEEKLFF. CDR3 sequence (DNA): TGTGCCAGCAGTGTACAGGGGGCAGAGGAAAAACTGTTTTTT.

This clone was seen just once. The V call is TRBV7-2, the J call TRBJ1-4; 9 positions match TRBD1. Germline CDR1 SGHTA, CDR2 FQGNSA. The CDR3 totals 13 residues. J gave up 8 bases and V 4 bases, and 2 bases lay outside the gene matches. CDR3: CASSSGTGEKLFF. DNA of the CDR3: TGTGCCAGCAGCTCTGGGACAGGGGAAAAACTGTTTTTT.

There are a few counts of this clone. The chain combines TRBV6-1 with TRBJ2-1, with TRBD1 matching 8 bases. CDR1 and CDR2 from the germline V gene are MNHNS and SASEGT. The CDR3 totals 12 residues. After removal of 1 base from V and 12 bases from J, the junction contained 2 bases not matched to a gene. The CDR3: CASSEGGTGQFF. CDR3 bases: TGTGCCAGCAGTGAAGGTGGGACAGGGCAGTTCTTC.

This clone turned up a few times. Here the CDR3 DNA reads TGTGCCAGCAGCTTAGCTGGTCGGGGGTCCGGGAATGAGCAGTTCTTC. It yields the protein CASSLAGRGSGNEQFF. The chain recombines TRBV7-9 with TRBJ2-1, with D possibly TRBD2 on 6 matching bases. Trimming took 0 bases from V and 7 from J, leaving 16 bases between them. Germline CDR1 SEHNR, CDR2 FQNEAQ (reference sequence). The CDR3 runs to 16 residues.

This clone was recorded a few times. The chain joins TRBV5-1 to TRBJ1-2; the match to TRBD1 covers 11 bases. V shed 3 bases and J 8 bases; nucleotides not matched to a gene: 6. The CDR3 has 14 amino acids. The germline CDR1 and CDR2 sequences are SGHRS and YFSETQ. CDR3 nucleotide sequence: TGCGCCAGCAGCTCGGGACAGGGGGAGTGGGGCTACACCTTC. Its protein product is CASSSGQGEWGYTF.

The chain carries TRBV19 and TRBJ1-4, with 8 nucleotides matching TRBD1. The CDR3 has 16 residues. The germline V gene encodes CDR1 LNHDA and CDR2 SQIVND (reference sequence). After removal of 7 bases from V and 8 bases from J, the junction contained 15 bases not matched to a gene. CDR3 nucleotides: TGTGCCAGTACCGGAGGTATAGGGACAGGAGGGGAAAAACTGTTTTTT. It is translated as CASTGGIGTGGEKLFF.

The chain uses TRBV25-1 and TRBJ2-1; D uncertain. The CDR3 extends over 12 amino acids. Trimming took off 0 bases at V and 8 bases at J, with 5 bases between the two ends. CDR1 is MGHDK, CDR2 SYGVNS, per germline. The CDR3 sequence is CASSEYIHEQFF. The CDR3 DNA follows: TGTGCCAGCAGTGAATATATTCATGAGCAGTTCTTC.

V usage is TRBV18 and J usage is TRBJ2-2; weak D call: TRBD2 (6 bases). V was cut by 8 bases and J by 5 bases, with 30 bases left in between. This CDR3 contains 19 residues. CDR1 is KGHSH and CDR2 is LQKENI in the germline V gene. CDR3 sequence: CASPQTPGGTDTWTGELFF. In nucleotides, the CDR3 is TGTGCCAGCCCCCAGACCCCCGGGGGAACTGACACTTGGACCGGGGAGCTGTTTTTT.

The chain combines TRBV3-1 (or the pseudogene TRBV3-2) with TRBJ1-1; the match to TRBD1 covers 7 bases. The V and J ends lost 1 base and 0 bases, in that order; junction bases with no gene match: 5. The V gene's germline CDR1 is LGHDT and CDR2 YNNKEL (reference sequence). The CDR3 consists of 16 residues. The DNA of the CDR3 is TGTGCCAGCAGCCAAGCGACAGGGTGCTTGAACACTGAAGCTTTCTTT. Encoded protein: CASSQATGCLNTEAFF.

Comment on this clone: One junction end disagrees with the germline gene, perhaps due to a read error. The rearrangement uses TRBV7-7 and TRBJ2-2; no firm D call. The CDR3 covers 13 residues. The germline CDR1 and CDR2 sequences are SSHAT and FNYEAQ (reference sequence). This chain's CDR3 is CASSLGRTGELFF. The CDR3 DNA is TGTGCTAGCAGCTTAGGCAGGACCGGGGAGCTGTTTTTT.

The V and J genes are TRBV7-9 and TRBJ1-1; TRBD1 matches 8 bases. Trimming took 5 bases from V and 1 from J; bases not matched to a gene: 9. The CDR3 consists of 16 residues. CDR1 is SEHNR and CDR2 is FQNEAQ in the germline V gene (reference sequence). The CDR3 nucleotides read TGTGCCAGCAGCCCTGGACAGGGCGGGGGGAACACTGAAGCTTTCTTT. Translation: CASSPGQGGGNTEAFF.